This TCR beta chain was documented in a study of cytomegalovirus exposure and HLA in healthy donors. To note about this clone: Its antigen is as yet unknown.

The CDR3 has 16 residues. CDR1 and CDR2 (germline): GTSNPN, SVGIG (reference sequence). V was clipped by 7 bases and J by 2 bases; unmatched bases: 12. Points from the study as a whole: On later analysis, the bulk of CMV-associated TCR beta chains appeared to be HLA-restricted. Information on immune exposure was restricted to one variable (CMV serostatus).

With 60 Vbeta and 13 Jbeta primers, the PCR was carried out. TCRdb's copy holds only in-frame clones and misses some; the assay was immunoSEQ multiplex PCR. The table includes about 240,000 clones, 82% detected once. The chain recombines TRBV30 with TRBJ2-1; 9 nucleotides agree with TRBD2. The TCR originated in a woman in her thirties or forties in good health and CMV-seropositive. What was sequenced was PBMCs. CDR3 coding DNA: TGTGCCTTGGAGGAGGGCGGGAGGGAAGCCTACAATGAGCAGTTCTTC. It specifies CALEEGGREAYNEQFF.